The 24 T cell receptor beta chains below were found in one sample sequenced in a study of blood T cell repertoires in COVID-19. TCRdb keeps only in-frame clones here, not all; method: immunoSEQ multiplex PCR. This sample has around 250,000 clones, with 85% to 90% found just once. The sequenced material came from peripheral blood. The receptors were gathered from a man aged 60 to 69 with acute or convalescent COVID-19.

This clone has only one observation. The chain combines TRBV7-2 with TRBJ2-1; TRBD2 aligns across 11 bases. CDR1 is SGHTA and CDR2 is FQGNSA in the germline V gene. The CDR3 consists of 18 residues. V dropped 5 bases and J dropped 4; count of bases not matched to a gene: 13. CDR3 nucleotides: TGTGCCAGCAGCCATATAGGGGGGGGACTAGCGGTATACAATGAGCAGTTCTTC. Translated: CASSHIGGGLAVYNEQFF.

The chain is built from TRBV5-1 and TRBJ2-7; 7 bases line up with TRBD1. Germline CDR1 reads SGHRS; CDR2 reads YFSETQ. This CDR3 comprises 14 residues. With V trimmed by 0 bases and J by 7 bases, 7 bases remained unmatched. The CDR3 sequence: CASSLDVTGREQYF. The CDR3, as DNA: TGCGCCAGCAGCTTGGACGTGACAGGGCGGGAGCAGTACTTC. The variable domain in full, completed from reference TRBV5-1 and TRBJ2-7, reads KAGVTQTPRYLIKTRGQQVTLSCSPISGHRSVSWYQQTPGQGLQFLFEYFSETQRNKGNFPGRFSGRQFSNSRSEMNVSTLELGDSALYLCASSLDVTGREQYFGPGTRLTVT.

This clone was detected a few times. The chain couples TRBV11-3 to TRBJ2-7; D is undetermined. The V end was cut by 5 bases, the J end by 2 bases, with 7 bases between. CDR1 is SGHNT, CDR2 YENEEA, per germline. The CDR3 totals 12 residues. This CDR3 reads CASSLTAYEQYF. The CDR3 DNA is TGTGCCAGCAGCCTAACGGCCTACGAGCAGTACTTC.

The chain has TRBV27 and TRBJ2-7, with a weak D call TRBD1 (6 bases). The CDR3 sequence is 14 residues long. V lost 10 bases and J 2 bases, leaving 18 bases between the germline ends. CDR1 is MNHEY and CDR2 is SMNVEV in the germline V gene (reference sequence). The CDR3 DNA reads TGTGCCACCCAACAGGGCCTCGGCGCCTACGAGCAGTACTTC. It encodes CATQQGLGAYEQYF.

The chain recombines TRBV30 with TRBJ2-7, with D possibly TRBD1 on 7 matching bases. This CDR3 has 15 residues. Looked up from germline, CDR1 is GTSNPN and CDR2 is SVGIG (reference sequence). V lost 0 bases to trimming and J lost 4 bases, with 16 bases between them. CDR3 loop: CAWSVPGDSRYEQYF. CDR3 nucleotides: TGTGCCTGGAGTGTACCGGGGGACAGTCGTTACGAGCAGTACTTC.

The rearrangement uses TRBV6-2 or TRBV6-3 and TRBJ1-6; 9 bases match TRBD1. CDR1 and CDR2 from the germline V gene are MNHEY and SVGEGT. Trimming removed 2 bases from V and 8 bases from J; junction bases left unmatched: 4. CDR3 length: 15 residues. The CDR3 bases are TGTGCCAGCAGTTACCAAGGGGACAGGGATTCACCCCTCCACTTT. This translates into CASSYQGDRDSPLHF.

The rearrangement uses TRBV28 and TRBJ1-1; the D gene is possibly TRBD1 (5 bases). The germline V and J ends were trimmed by 1 base and 6 bases, with 15 bases remaining between them. The CDR3 has 15 amino acids. CDR1 MDHEN and CDR2 SYDVKM come from the germline V gene. CDR3 nucleotide sequence: TGTGCCAGCAGTTTATTGTCAGGGCGAAGGGCTGAAGCTTTCTTT. Amino acids: CASSLLSGRRAEAFF.

This sequence joins TRBV6-6 and TRBJ2-1; D may be TRBD2 (6 bases). V lost 3 bases and J 4 bases, leaving 10 bases between the germline ends. Germline CDR1 and CDR2: MNHNY and SVGAGI (reference sequence). CDR3 length: 14 amino acids. CDR3 loop: CASSYMAGYNEQFF. CDR3 nucleotides: TGTGCCAGCAGTTATATGGCGGGGTACAATGAGCAGTTCTTC.

This clone was seen more than once but under ten times. This chain joins TRBV6-2 or TRBV6-3 and TRBJ2-2; 7 nucleotides line up with TRBD1. V lost 6 bases and J lost 1; bases outside the gene matches: 8. The CDR3 has 16 amino acids. Germline V gene lookup returns CDR1 MNHEY and CDR2 SVGEGT. CDR3 protein: CASSIRTGGNTGELFF. The CDR3 nucleotides read TGTGCCAGCAGCATACGGACAGGCGGGAACACCGGGGAGCTGTTTTTT.

This rearrangement joins TRBV12-5 to TRBJ2-1; 8 nucleotides match TRBD2. This CDR3 comprises 12 residues. The junction had 8 bases not matched to a gene; V was cut back by 5 bases and J by 14 bases. CDR1 and CDR2 (germline): LGHNT, FRNRAP. CDR3 nucleotide sequence: TGTGCTAGTGGTCCACGGGAGGGGAATAAGTTCTTC. This translates into CASGPREGNKFF.

The CDR3 DNA is TGTGCCAGCAGTGAGCAGGGATTAAACATTCAGTACTTC. Amino acid sequence: CASSEQGLNIQYF. V is TRBV2 and J is TRBJ2-4; a possible D gene is TRBD1 (5 bases). Trimming took 3 bases from V and 6 from J, leaving 9 bases between them. The CDR3 runs 13 residues. Looked up from germline, CDR1 is SNHLY and CDR2 is FYNNEI.

A single count supports this clone. The chain links TRBV6-6 to TRBJ2-7; no definite D call. The CDR3 consists of 11 residues. The V and J ends lost 2 bases and 5 bases respectively, with 4 bases between them. Per germline, CDR1 MNHNY and CDR2 SVGAGI (reference sequence). In DNA form, the CDR3 reads TGTGCCAGCAGTTACCGGGACGAGCAGTACTTC. It codes for CASSYRDEQYF.

V usage is TRBV5-1 and J usage is TRBJ1-4; possibly TRBD1 for D (6 bases). V gave up 4 bases and J gave up 0 bases, with 7 bases separating them. Germline CDR1 is SGHRS and CDR2 is YFSETQ. The CDR3 length is 14 residues. CDR3 residues: CASSPGATNEKLFF. CDR3 DNA: TGCGCCAGCAGCCCAGGGGCAACTAATGAAAAACTGTTTTTT. Supplemented by reference TRBV5-1 and TRBJ1-4, the full variable domain reads KAGVTQTPRYLIKTRGQQVTLSCSPISGHRSVSWYQQTPGQGLQFLFEYFSETQRNKGNFPGRFSGRQFSNSRSEMNVSTLELGDSALYLCASSPGATNEKLFFGSGTQLSVL.

The genes are TRBV27 and TRBJ2-5; possibly TRBD1 for D (6 bases). Germline V gene sequence: CDR1 MNHEY, CDR2 SMNVEV (reference sequence). The V end lost 3 bases, the J end lost 1 base, and 18 bases lay between the germline ends. The CDR3 consists of 17 residues. As DNA, the CDR3 is TGTGCCAGCAGTTTTGAGCTCATCCGAGGGGGCCAAGAGACCCAGTACTTC. Its translation: CASSFELIRGGQETQYF.

The rearrangement joins TRBV18 to TRBJ2-7; tentatively, D is TRBD2 (6 bases). This CDR3 is built from 15 residues. CDR1 and CDR2 (germline): KGHSH, LQKENI. Trimming removed 6 bases from V and 1 base from J, with 16 bases in between. DNA for the CDR3: TGTGCCAGCTCCCTCGATGAGCGGGCATCCTACGAGCAGTACTTC. Protein product: CASSLDERASYEQYF. Complete variable domain (other parts from reference TRBV18 and TRBJ2-7): NAGVMQNPRHLVRRRGQEARLRCSPMKGHSHVYWYRQLPEEGLKFMVYLQKENIIDESGMPKERFSAEFPKEGPSILRIQQVVRGDSAAYFCASSLDERASYEQYFGPGTRLTVT.

The rearrangement links TRBV6-2 or TRBV6-3 to TRBJ2-1; D may be TRBD1 (5 bases). CDR1 is MNHEY and CDR2 is SVGEGT in the germline V gene. V was shortened by 0 bases and J by 7 bases, with 13 bases between the two germline ends. The CDR3 runs 15 residues. In DNA, the CDR3 is TGTGCCAGCAGTTACTCAAGTTACAGGAATAATGAGCAGTTCTTC. This codes for CASSYSSYRNNEQFF.

The chain uses TRBV5-5 and TRBJ2-1; TRBD2 agrees at 7 bases. J gave up 10 bases and V 4 bases, and 5 bases lay outside the gene matches. This CDR3 region has 12 residues. Per the germline V gene, CDR1 is SGHKS and CDR2 is YYEKEE (reference sequence). This chain's CDR3 is CASSLGRAEQFF. As DNA, the CDR3 is TGTGCCAGCAGCCTGGGGAGGGCAGAGCAGTTCTTC.

This clone was detected only once. J is TRBJ2-3 and V is TRBV6-6, with 7 bases aligning to TRBD1. Germline loops: CDR1 MNHNY, CDR2 SVGAGI (reference sequence). The CDR3 runs 15 residues. V gave up 8 bases and J gave up 1 base; unmatched junction bases: 9. The CDR3 DNA sequence: TGTGCCAGCGGGGCCGACAGGGACGGCACAGATACGCAGTATTTT. Translation gives CASGADRDGTDTQYF.

This sequence joins TRBV7-9 and TRBJ2-5; perhaps TRBD1 as D (6 bases). Germline V gene data show CDR1 as SEHNR and CDR2 as FQNEAQ (reference sequence). V was shortened by 7 bases and J by 0 bases, with 18 bases between the two germline ends. The CDR3 has 16 residues. CDR3 sequence reads: CASTPGQSNYQETQYF. The CDR3 coding sequence is TGTGCCAGCACCCCTGGACAGTCAAACTACCAAGAGACCCAGTACTTC. Looking up the rest from reference TRBV7-9 and TRBJ2-5 gives the full variable domain: DTGVSQNPRHKITKRGQNVTFRCDPISEHNRLYWYRQTLGQGPEFLTYFQNEAQLEKSRLLSDRFSAERPKGSFSTLEIQRTEQGDSAMYLCASTPGQSNYQETQYFGPGTRLLVL.

Only a few counts were recorded for this clone. One end of the junction fails to match germline, which may point to a read error. The rearrangement uses TRBV2 and TRBJ1-1; 7 bases match TRBD1. The CDR3 length is 12 residues. Germline CDR1 is SNHLY and CDR2 is FYNNEI. CDR3 DNA: TGTGCCACTTCCTTAGGACAGGTTCGGAAGATCTTT. This translates into CATSLGQVRKIF.

The chain recombines TRBV5-1 with TRBJ1-1; no reliable D call. Trimming took off 6 bases at V and 1 base at J, with 10 bases between the two ends. This CDR3 is 13 amino acids long. Germline-derived CDR1 and CDR2 are SGHRS and YFSETQ. The CDR3 DNA reads as TGCGCCAGCACCAATGGAGAGAACACTGAAGCTTTCTTT. It encodes CASTNGENTEAFF.

The table lists this clone with a few counts. The chain joins TRBV7-2 to TRBJ2-1; 9 nucleotides align to TRBD2. The V gene's germline CDR1 is SGHTA and CDR2 FQGNSA. With V trimmed by 5 bases and J by 5 bases, 10 bases remained unmatched. The CDR3 is made up of 16 amino acids. The CDR3 reads CASSLLAGVGNNEQFF. As DNA, the CDR3 is TGTGCCAGCAGCCTTTTAGCGGGAGTTGGTAACAATGAGCAGTTCTTC. The entire variable domain, with the rest obtained from reference TRBV7-2 and TRBJ2-1, is as follows: GAGVSQSPSNKVTEKGKDVELRCDPISGHTALYWYRQSLGQGLEFLIYFQGNSAPDKSGLPSDRFSAERTGGSVSTLTIQRTQQEDSAVYLCASSLLAGVGNNEQFFGPGTRLTVL.

The rearrangement joins TRBV11-2 to TRBJ2-7, with TRBD1 matching over 8 bases. CDR1 and CDR2 (germline): SGHAT, FQNNGV. Unmatched junction bases numbered 9, after V lost 5 bases and J lost 3 bases. CDR3 length: 15 residues. The CDR3 spells CASSRTRGQGYEQYF. The CDR3 DNA follows: TGTGCCAGCAGCCGAACCCGTGGACAGGGCTACGAGCAGTACTTC. The full variable domain, in which reference TRBV11-2 and TRBJ2-7 provide the parts outside the CDR3, is EAGVAQSPRYKIIEKRQSVAFWCNPISGHATLYWYQQILGQGPKLLIQFQNNGVVDDSQLPKDRFSAERLKGVDSTLKIQPAKLEDSAVYLCASSRTRGQGYEQYFGPGTRLTVT.

V gene TRBV28 combines with J gene TRBJ1-2; TRBD1 matches at 7 bases. The junction had 7 bases not matched to a gene; V was cut back by 5 bases and J by 4 bases. The CDR3 runs to 14 residues. The V gene's germline CDR1 is MDHEN and CDR2 SYDVKM. The DNA of the CDR3 is TGTGCCAGCAGTCCTCCGACAGGGCGCTATGGCTACACCTTC. Its translation: CASSPPTGRYGYTF.